Following are 15 T cell receptor beta chains from one sample sequenced in a study of cytomegalovirus exposure and HLA in healthy donors. Clones were read by immunoSEQ multiplex PCR, and TCRdb kept only the in-frame ones, dropping some. The sample shows around 300,000 clones, 86% of them seen only once. Material: PBMCs. Receptor source: a young woman in good health and CMV-seronegative.

The V call is TRBV7-9, the J call TRBJ2-7; tentative D call: TRBD2 (5 bases). Trimming shortened V by 5 bases and J by 0 bases, and 11 bases separated the two germline ends. There are 14 residues in the CDR3. Per germline, CDR1 SEHNR and CDR2 FQNEAQ (reference sequence). The CDR3 nucleotides read TGTGCCAGCAGCCCACGACTATACTCCTACGAGCAGTACTTC. This translates into CASSPRLYSYEQYF.

This clone has more than one count but fewer than ten. The rearrangement joins TRBV19 to TRBJ1-2; perhaps TRBD1 as D (5 bases). The V end was cut by 7 bases, the J end by 4 bases, with 13 bases between. The length of the CDR3 is 13 residues. Germline CDR1 reads LNHDA; CDR2 reads SQIVND (reference sequence). Here the CDR3 DNA reads TGTGCCAGTACCTACGGGGGAGCCTATGGCTACACCTTC. Protein: CASTYGGAYGYTF.

The chain couples TRBV7-9 to TRBJ2-1; D may be TRBD2 (6 bases). The CDR3 is made up of 15 amino acids. Trimming cost V 0 bases and J 7 bases, with 13 bases left between them. Germline CDR1 reads SEHNR; CDR2 reads FQNEAQ (reference sequence). CDR3 in DNA: TGTGCCAGCAGCTTAGCGGGACTCCGAAAAAATGAGCAGTTCTTC. Translation gives CASSLAGLRKNEQFF.

The chain links TRBV28 to TRBJ2-7; TRBD1 matches at 9 bases. CDR3 length: 14 amino acids. Germline CDR1 and CDR2: MDHEN and SYDVKM. The V and J ends lost 6 bases and 4 bases, in that order; junction bases with no gene match: 7. CDR3 region: CASRRPGQGYEQYF. The CDR3 DNA follows: TGTGCCAGCAGACGCCCGGGACAGGGTTACGAGCAGTACTTC.

The rearrangement uses TRBV28 and TRBJ1-4; possible D gene TRBD1, 5 bases. With 6 bases removed from V and 8 bases from J, the gap between germline ends came to 19 bases. This CDR3 has 15 residues. Germline CDR1 MDHEN, CDR2 SYDVKM. In nucleotides, the CDR3 is TGTGCCAGCAGCAGCCCCGCGGGGGGGAGAGAAAAACTGTTTTTT. Protein: CASSSPAGGREKLFF.

The gene calls are TRBV14 and TRBJ2-7, with 7 positions matching TRBD2. The CDR3 contains 16 residues. V lost 0 bases, J lost 2 bases, and 7 bases stayed unmatched. CDR1 is SGHDN, CDR2 FVKESK, per germline. The CDR3 loop reads CASSQDAGGGAYEQYF. The CDR3 nucleotides read TGTGCCAGCAGCCAAGATGCGGGCGGGGGAGCCTACGAGCAGTACTTC.

This chain uses TRBV10-1 with TRBJ2-7, with a tentative D call TRBD1 (6 bases). CDR1 and CDR2 (germline): WNHNN, SYGVQD (reference sequence). Trimming left V 2 bases short and J 3 bases short, with 17 bases between. The CDR3 spans 16 residues. The CDR3 here is CASSEGSGAKIYEQYF. The CDR3 region has the DNA TGCGCCAGCAGTGAGGGCTCAGGGGCAAAGATCTACGAGCAGTACTTC.

The chain links TRBV27 to TRBJ1-3, with 7 bases aligning to TRBD1. There are 13 residues in the CDR3. Germline CDR1 is MNHEY and CDR2 is SMNVEV (reference sequence). The trim removed 6 bases at V and 2 bases at J, leaving 1 base unmatched. The CDR3: CASSTGAGNTIYF. The CDR3 coding sequence is TGTGCCAGCAGCACAGGGGCTGGAAACACCATATATTTT.

This chain joins TRBV5-6 and TRBJ1-4; D is uncertain. This CDR3 is 14 amino acids long. Per germline, CDR1 SGHDT and CDR2 YYEEEE. The V gene lost 1 base and the J gene lost 5 bases, with 9 bases spanning the gap. The CDR3 sequence: CASSLRGGNEKLFF. DNA of the CDR3: TGTGCCAGCAGCTTGCGGGGAGGGAATGAAAAACTGTTTTTT.

This clone was counted only a few times. The rearrangement links TRBV10-3 to TRBJ1-2, with no clear D. Germline V lookup: CDR1 ENHRY, CDR2 SYGVKD. Trimming removed 5 bases from V and 3 bases from J, with 10 bases in between. This CDR3 has 13 residues. CDR3 sequence reads: CAISTGSHYGYTF. The DNA of the CDR3 is TGTGCCATCAGTACGGGGTCCCACTATGGCTACACCTTC.

The chain's CDR3 is CASSFRSDTGGYTF. The CDR3 DNA reads as TGTGCCAGCAGCTTTAGGTCGGATACGGGGGGCTACACCTTC. The J gene is TRBJ1-2, the V gene TRBV7-2; no firm D call. Germline CDR1 reads SGHTA; CDR2 reads FQGNSA. The germline V and J ends were trimmed by 3 bases and 8 bases, with 16 bases remaining between them. The CDR3 has 14 amino acids. The entire variable domain, with the rest obtained from reference TRBV7-2 and TRBJ1-2, is as follows: GAGVSQSPSNKVTEKGKDVELRCDPISGHTALYWYRQSLGQGLEFLIYFQGNSAPDKSGLPSDRFSAERTGGSVSTLTIQRTQQEDSAVYLCASSFRSDTGGYTFGSGTRLTVV.

V is TRBV30 and J is TRBJ1-3, with 7 bases identical to TRBD1. Trimming at V came to 2 bases and at J to 5 bases, leaving 12 bases not matched to a gene. There are 16 residues in the CDR3. Germline lookup yields CDR1 GTSNPN and CDR2 SVGIG (reference sequence). The CDR3 DNA reads as TGTGCCTGGAGTTCGCCGGAGACAGGGAGTCGAAACACCATATATTTT. It translates to CAWSSPETGSRNTIYF.

This clone was found once. The rearrangement links TRBV25-1 to TRBJ2-5, with a tentative D call TRBD2 (5 bases). V was pared by 4 bases and J by 1 base, with 7 bases between. The CDR3 runs 13 residues. CDR1 is MGHDK, CDR2 SYGVNS, per germline. CDR3 nucleotides: TGTGCCAGCAGTGTACTAGTCCAAGAGACCCAGTACTTC. Encoded protein: CASSVLVQETQYF.

The chain recombines TRBV30 with TRBJ1-4; the match to TRBD1 covers 9 bases. Germline V gene data show CDR1 as GTSNPN and CDR2 as SVGIG (reference sequence). V gave up 3 bases and J gave up 8 bases; unmatched junction bases: 16. The CDR3 totals 17 residues. The CDR3 sequence: CAWSRDDNRGQREKLFF. The CDR3 DNA follows: TGTGCCTGGAGCCGAGATGATAACAGGGGGCAGAGGGAAAAACTGTTTTTT.

The chain joins TRBV5-1 to TRBJ1-1; D is unclear. Between the trimmed V and J ends, which lost 4 bases and 5 bases, there was a span of 18 bases. The CDR3 sequence is 15 residues long. In germline, CDR1 is SGHRS, CDR2 YFSETQ. The CDR3 loop is CASSPANNRWTEAFF. CDR3 sequence (DNA): TGCGCCAGCAGCCCCGCCAATAACCGGTGGACTGAAGCTTTCTTT.